This T cell receptor beta chain was identified in a study of human T cells and chemical hapten exposure. Whole-study results and caveats: Since the donors had alopecia, their immune response may not be the same as that of healthy people. Once DPC sensitization occurred, TCRs above 1 in 1000 frequency showed no change. While controls formed fewer of them, expanded TCRs formed significantly more large CDR3 similarity clusters.

In the authors' workflow: A per-sample median of roughly 97,000 TCRs was observed, with a range of about 23,224 to 750,000. MiXCR, applied by TCRdb to the RACE reads, yields one record per CDR3 protein. Clone size and V and J calls follow TCRdb, not the original study. In the table there are tens of thousands of distinct CDR3 sequences, about 9.4% of which are singletons. Indicated time point: patch test 1, 2 weeks after DPC sensitization. Stated treatment: therapeutic diphenylcyclopropenone sensitization with weekly scalp DPC. This clonotype was detected a few times. What it recognizes is unknown. The V end was cut by 0 bases, the J end by 8 bases, with 13 bases between. This CDR3 region has 14 residues. The germline V gene encodes CDR1 SGHTA and CDR2 FQGNSA.

The origin of this receptor is a woman aged 40 to 49 with alopecia areata. Some clones in this sample may be carry-over from other donors' samples. The specimen was whole blood, collected in connection with sensitization to the hapten diphenylcyclopropenone (DPC). This sequence joins TRBV7-2 and TRBJ1-2; no clear D gene. The CDR3 coding sequence is TGTGCCAGCAGCTTAGCGGGCGGGCCTATCGGCTACACCTTC. The encoded protein is CASSLAGGPIGYTF.